These T cell receptor beta chains were read from a single sample in a study of OX40 agonist ivuxolimab in advanced cancers. Sequenced by immunoSEQ multiplex PCR; TCRdb stores in-frame clones only, minus some. The sample has 100,000 or so clones, about 92% seen once. The sequences come from CD4+ or CD8+ T cells sorted from blood, collected in a trial of the OX40 agonist ivuxolimab. The receptors were gathered from an adult with an advanced solid tumor such as melanoma, head and neck, liver or kidney cancer. CDR3s include the opening cysteine and the closing phenylalanine or tryptophan. The D gene is left open where the match is weak. A row's size may be missing; if present it is once, few, many or a size class.

j_gene | abundance | v_gene | d_gene | CDR3aa | CDR3nt
TRBJ2-5 | NA | TRBV9 | TRBD2 | CASSVELAGQETQYF | TGTGCCAGCAGCGTAGAACTAGCGGGTCAAGAGACCCAGTACTTC
TRBJ2-7 | NA | TRBV13 | NA | CASMLRGMLGDEQYF | TGTGCCAGCATGCTCCGGGGGATGCTCGGTGACGAGCAGTACTTC
TRBJ1-3 | NA | TRBV4-3 | NA | CASSQGRSPGNTIYF | TGCGCCAGCAGCCAAGGACGCTCTCCTGGAAACACCATATATTTT
TRBJ1-2 | NA | TRBV7-9 | NA | CASSGRGPNF | TGTGCCAGCAGCGGCCGGGGCCCTAACTTC
TRBJ2-7 | NA | TRBV13 | TRBD1 | CASSSGQEAYEQYF | TGTGCCAGCAGCTCGGGACAGGAGGCCTACGAGCAGTACTTC
TRBJ2-1 | NA | TRBV27 | TRBD1 | CASSLRPRQGSTYNEQFF | TGTGCCAGCAGTTTAAGGCCCAGACAGGGTTCGACTTACAATGAGCAGTTCTTC
TRBJ2-3 | NA | TRBV21-1 | NA | CASRRILAGGPADTQYF | TGTGCCAGCAGGAGGATACTAGCGGGGGGGCCCGCAGATACGCAGTATTTT
TRBJ1-1 | NA | TRBV28 | NA | CASSRDRNTEAFF | TGTGCCAGCAGCCGGGACCGAAACACTGAAGCTTTCTTT
TRBJ2-5 | NA | TRBV5-4 | NA | CASSLTSQETQYF | TGTGCCAGCAGCTTGACGAGCCAAGAGACCCAGTACTTC
TRBJ2-7 | NA | TRBV9 | NA | CASSRDYEQYF | TGTGCCAGCAGCCGAGACTACGAGCAGTACTTC
TRBJ1-2 | NA | TRBV6-5 | TRBD1 | CASSYSGTANYGYTF | TGTGCCAGCAGTTACTCCGGGACAGCTAACTATGGCTACACCTTC
TRBJ1-1 | NA | TRBV5-3 | NA | CARRVGGPPTEAFF | TGTGCCAGAAGGGTGGGGGGGCCCCCCACTGAAGCTTTCTTT
TRBJ1-6 | NA | TRBV23-1 | NA | CASMVEARSPLHF | TGCGCCAGCATGGTTGAGGCACGTTCACCCCTCCACTTT
TRBJ1-2 | NA | TRBV9 | NA | CASSVRGRAGGYTF | TGTGCCAGCAGCGTCCGGGGCAGGGCAGGTGGCTACACCTTC
TRBJ1-5 | NA | TRBV4-1 | NA | CASSHAGAGYQPQHF | TGCGCCAGCAGCCATGCAGGGGCTGGGTATCAGCCCCAGCATTTT
TRBJ2-7 | once | TRBV6-1 | NA | CASSEAVRVSYEQYF | TGTGCCAGCAGTGAAGCAGTGAGAGTGAGTTACGAGCAGTACTTC
TRBJ2-7 | NA | TRBV10-3 | TRBD1 | CAITPRQGDFDEQYF | TGTGCCATCACCCCTAGACAGGGTGATTTCGACGAGCAGTACTTC
TRBJ2-7 | once | TRBV6-6 | NA | CASSNNPGAYEQYF | TGTGCCAGCAGTAACAATCCAGGGGCCTACGAGCAGTACTTC
TRBJ1-1 | NA | TRBV11-2 | NA | CASSLGGGNTEAFF | TGTGCCAGCAGCTTAGGGGGTGGGAACACTGAAGCTTTCTTT
TRBJ2-7 | NA | TRBV29-1 | TRBD1 | CSAGQGLSEQYF | TGCAGCGCGGGACAGGGTCTTTCCGAGCAGTACTTC
TRBJ2-3 | NA | TRBV9 | NA | CASSVSGTSTDTQYF | TGTGCCAGCAGCGTTAGCGGTACTAGCACAGATACGCAGTATTTT
TRBJ2-3 | NA | TRBV5-4 | NA | CASSRFGSYTDTQYF | TGTGCCAGCAGCCGATTTGGGTCTTACACAGATACGCAGTATTTT